A selection of T cell receptor beta chains follows, all from one sample in a study of T cell responses to AZD1222 COVID-19 vaccine. Clones were read by immunoSEQ multiplex PCR, and TCRdb kept only the in-frame ones, dropping some. The sample yields approximately 120,000 clones, 87% seen once. Here the sequenced sample was peripheral blood, taken on day 0 of AZD1222 vaccination. The receptors here all came from an adult in good health. Both conserved end residues are part of each CDR3. Each record gives: V gene, D gene, J gene, CDR3 protein. A D gene is named only where the DNA matches it firmly.

TRBV27	NA	TRBJ1-1	CASMGAGRFTEAFF
TRBV19	NA	TRBJ1-5	CASSMVLVPQPQHF
TRBV7-9	NA	TRBJ1-2	CASSPSGEAGGYTF
TRBV11-3	NA	TRBJ1-6	CASSIGTTSPLHF
TRBV5-4	NA	TRBJ1-2	CASSGNYGYTF
TRBV10-3	TRBD1	TRBJ2-7	CAISGETGTYEQYF
TRBV6-1	TRBD1	TRBJ2-7	CASSEGTSGTGGYEQYF
TRBV7-9	NA	TRBJ2-3	CASSSGHGDTQYF
TRBV19	TRBD2	TRBJ2-3	CASSTYSGGGTDTQYF
TRBV5-1	TRBD1	TRBJ1-3	CASSQGQGNGNTIYF
TRBV5-4	TRBD2	TRBJ2-5	CASRPPVVAGAPETQYF
TRBV3-1/TRBV3-2	NA	TRBJ2-2	CASSHRPNANTGELFF
TRBV7-2	TRBD1	TRBJ1-2	CASSFDRPSRTGPAEGYTF
TRBV11-2	TRBD1	TRBJ2-5	CASSNTDRVETQYF
TRBV5-6	NA	TRBJ2-5	CASSLGLGETQYF
TRBV28	TRBD2	TRBJ2-5	CASSAYVAGGRETQYF
TRBV4-3	NA	TRBJ2-3	CASSQGTQAQYF
TRBV24-1	TRBD1	TRBJ2-1	CATSKRGQGYNEQFF
TRBV6-5	NA	TRBJ1-1	CASSLVLNTEAFF
TRBV7-2	NA	TRBJ2-7	CASSLGGSEGDEQYF
TRBV10-3	NA	TRBJ1-2	CAISESGRDYGYTF
TRBV5-1	TRBD1	TRBJ1-6	CASSLSSGTVSNSPLHF
TRBV18	NA	TRBJ2-5	CASSDRETQYF
TRBV5-1	NA	TRBJ1-2	CASSLESGGGYGYTF
TRBV5-4	TRBD1	TRBJ1-1	CASRPGGNTEAFF
TRBV3-1/TRBV3-2	NA	TRBJ1-5	CASSQIQGLRNQPQHF